The 5 T cell receptor beta chains below all came from one sample that was sequenced in a study of T cells in Graves' hyperthyroidism and ophthalmopathy. Amplification yielded TCR beta CDR3 regions, with RNA transcripts as the source. Researchers ran a first-round RT-PCR on the TCR CDR3 using the HTBI primer set. From the multiplex PCR reads, TCRdb called clonotypes with MiXCR, one entry per CDR3 protein. The sample contains a few hundred thousand distinct CDR3 sequences, more than 12% of which appear only once. Sequencing used blood. Every receptor here comes from a woman aged 40 to 49 with Graves' hyperthyroidism that later progressed to Graves' ophthalmopathy.

This clonotype was recorded a few times. The chain links TRBV5-5 to TRBJ2-6, with TRBD1 identical over 7 bases. Germline-derived CDR1 and CDR2 are SGHKS and YYEKEE (reference sequence). After removal of 2 bases from V and 3 bases from J, the junction contained 5 bases not matched to a gene. This CDR3 is built from 16 residues. CDR3 in DNA: TGTGCCAGCAGCTTACAGGGGCCGGGTGGGGCCAACGTCCTGACTTTC. It translates to CASSLQGPGGANVLTF.

On this clonotype: A junction boundary mismatches the germline segment, possibly from a read error. The CDR3 DNA is TGTGCCGGCAGATGGGACGGGACTCAAGAGACCCAGTACTTC. Residues: CAGRWDGTQETQYF. V and J are TRBV6-1 and TRBJ2-5, with a tentative D call TRBD2 (6 bases). Germline lookup yields CDR1 MNHNS and CDR2 SASEGT. The length of the CDR3 is 14 residues.

This clonotype was seen ten or more times. The chain joins TRBV9 to TRBJ2-1, with 7 bases fitting TRBD1. The CDR3 is 15 amino acids. Germline V gene data show CDR1 as SGDLS and CDR2 as YYNGEE. Trimming at V came to 0 bases and at J to 3 bases, leaving 3 bases not matched to a gene. CDR3 protein: CASSVAGTVYNEQFF. CDR3 nucleotide sequence: TGTGCCAGCAGCGTAGCTGGGACAGTCTACAATGAGCAGTTCTTC.

This clonotype was seen many times. V is TRBV6-1 and J is TRBJ2-1; TRBD2 matches 13 bases. The CDR3 contains 16 residues. Trimming at V came to 3 bases and at J to 8 bases, leaving 7 bases not matched to a gene. Germline loops: CDR1 MNHNS, CDR2 SASEGT. The CDR3 DNA sequence: TGTGCCAGCAGTGATTTACTAGCGGGAGGGCTCGATGAGCAGTTCTTC. Amino acids: CASSDLLAGGLDEQFF.

This clonotype was seen at least ten times. The CDR3 nucleotides are TGTGCCAGCAGTTTCATAGGTACCCACATGACAGGGAGCAATCAGCCCCAGCATTTT. This translates into CASSFIGTHMTGSNQPQHF. The chain is built from TRBV28 and TRBJ1-5; 7 bases line up with TRBD1. There are 19 residues in the CDR3. CDR1 and CDR2 (germline): MDHEN, SYDVKM. Germline trimming cut 3 bases from V and 1 base from J; bases unmatched to any gene: 15.